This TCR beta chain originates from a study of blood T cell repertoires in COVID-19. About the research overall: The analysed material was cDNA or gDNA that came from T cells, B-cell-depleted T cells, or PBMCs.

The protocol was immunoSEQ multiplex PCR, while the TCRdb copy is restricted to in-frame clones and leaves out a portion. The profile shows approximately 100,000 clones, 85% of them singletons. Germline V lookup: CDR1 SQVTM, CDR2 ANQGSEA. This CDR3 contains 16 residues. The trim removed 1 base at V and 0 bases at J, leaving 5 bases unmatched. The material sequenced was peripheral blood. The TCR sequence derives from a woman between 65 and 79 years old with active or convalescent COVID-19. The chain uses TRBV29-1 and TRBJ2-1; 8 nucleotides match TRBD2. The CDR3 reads CSVEGGSGVSYNEQFF. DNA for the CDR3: TGCAGCGTTGAAGGGGGTAGCGGGGTCTCCTACAATGAGCAGTTCTTC.